One sample yielded the 28 T cell receptor beta chains listed below, sequenced in a study of blood T cell repertoires in COVID-19. The method was immunoSEQ multiplex PCR; TCRdb's version includes in-frame clones alone and lacks a portion of them. This sample has 300,000 to 350,000 clones, with around 90% found just once. The sequencing input was peripheral blood. These receptors all come from a man between 18 and 29 years old with active or convalescent COVID-19.

The J gene is TRBJ2-3, the V gene TRBV6-9; 7 bases match TRBD2. The CDR3 has 13 residues. V was pared by 6 bases and J by 5 bases, with 5 bases of the junction left unmatched. Germline assignment: CDR1 MNHGY and CDR2 SVAAGI. As DNA, the CDR3 is TGTGCCAGCAGCTTTGCGGGAGAAGATACGCAGTATTTT. As protein: CASSFAGEDTQYF.

The CDR3 loop is CASRPGLAGPYEQYF. CDR3 coding DNA: TGTGCCAGCAGACCTGGACTAGCGGGGCCCTACGAGCAGTACTTC. The chain has TRBV7-8 and TRBJ2-7, with 12 bases lining up with TRBD2. V lost 6 bases to trimming and J lost 2 bases; unmatched junction nucleotides: 5. Germline V gene sequence: CDR1 SGHVS, CDR2 FQNEAQ. The CDR3 is 15 residues long.

The V gene is TRBV6-5, the J gene TRBJ2-7, with 9 bases that match TRBD1. Germline CDR1 MNHEY, CDR2 SVGAGI. The CDR3 sequence is 15 residues long. Unmatched junction bases numbered 7, after V lost 1 base and J lost 6 bases. This chain's CDR3 is CASSYWTGAVVEQYF. DNA of the CDR3: TGTGCCAGCAGTTACTGGACAGGGGCCGTGGTCGAGCAGTACTTC.

V is TRBV4-1 and J is TRBJ1-5, with D possibly being TRBD1 (6 bases). Germline V CDR1 and CDR2: MGHRA, YSYEKL. The CDR3 covers 14 residues. V dropped 3 bases and J dropped 5 bases, with 11 bases sitting between them. CDR3 DNA sequence: TGCGCCAGCAGCCATGAAACAGGGTATCAGCCCCAGCATTTT. Amino acids: CASSHETGYQPQHF.

The chain joins TRBV7-8 to TRBJ2-3; 8 nucleotides agree with TRBD2. Germline lookup yields CDR1 SGHVS and CDR2 FQNEAQ. V lost 2 bases, J lost 1 base, and 5 bases stayed unmatched. The CDR3 sequence is 16 residues long. The chain's CDR3 is CASSLIGGAGTDTQYF. The CDR3 DNA sequence: TGTGCCAGCAGCTTAATCGGGGGGGCCGGCACAGATACGCAGTATTTT.

The chain combines TRBV20-1 with TRBJ2-5; TRBD2 matches at 7 bases. Trimming removed 3 bases from V and 2 bases from J; junction bases left unmatched: 6. CDR1 is DFQATT, CDR2 SNEGSKA, per germline (reference sequence). There are 14 residues in the CDR3. CDR3 region: CSASPLAEQETQYF. The CDR3 DNA reads as TGCAGTGCTAGTCCCCTAGCGGAACAAGAGACCCAGTACTTC.

This rearrangement joins TRBV2 to TRBJ2-7, with 8 positions matching TRBD2. The germline V gene has CDR1 SNHLY and CDR2 FYNNEI. After removal of 7 bases from V and 3 bases from J, the junction contained 11 bases not matched to a gene. The CDR3 extends over 15 amino acids. Written as DNA, the CDR3 is TGTGCCAGCACCCGGGACCTAGCGGGTATCTACGAGCAGTACTTC. Translation: CASTRDLAGIYEQYF.

The genes are TRBV6-2 or TRBV6-3 and TRBJ1-5, with 10 bases matching TRBD1. The CDR3 is 20 amino acids. Per the germline V gene, CDR1 is MNHEY and CDR2 is SVGEGT. V was clipped by 2 bases and J by 2 bases; unmatched bases: 15. CDR3 in DNA: TGTGCCAGCAGTTACCTTTTCAGACAGGGGGCGAGTGTCGGCAATCAGCCCCAGCATTTT. Protein product: CASSYLFRQGASVGNQPQHF.

The chain carries TRBV13 and TRBJ2-5; possible D gene TRBD2, 6 bases. Trimming pared 1 base from V and 2 bases from J, leaving 17 bases between. There are 17 residues in the CDR3. Per germline, CDR1 PRHDT and CDR2 FYEKMQ (reference sequence). The CDR3 region is CASSLASLRERQETQYF. CDR3 DNA sequence: TGTGCCAGCAGCTTAGCCTCTCTACGGGAGAGGCAAGAGACCCAGTACTTC.

The rearrangement uses TRBV28 and TRBJ1-5, with 7 bases lining up with TRBD1. The CDR3 has 14 residues. V lost 7 bases to trimming and J lost 6 bases; unmatched junction nucleotides: 9. Germline V lookup: CDR1 MDHEN, CDR2 SYDVKM. The CDR3 region is CASTIPGGSQPQHF. The CDR3 DNA follows: TGTGCCAGCACCATCCCAGGGGGAAGTCAGCCCCAGCATTTT.

The chain employs TRBV18 and TRBJ2-3; D uncertain. Between the trimmed V and J ends, which lost 6 bases and 2 bases, there was a span of 9 bases. From germline, CDR1 is KGHSH and CDR2 LQKENI. CDR3 length: 13 amino acids. CDR3: CASSLESTDTQYF. In DNA, the CDR3 is TGTGCCAGCTCCCTGGAGTCCACAGATACGCAGTATTTT. The variable domain in full, completed from reference TRBV18 and TRBJ2-3, reads NAGVMQNPRHLVRRRGQEARLRCSPMKGHSHVYWYRQLPEEGLKFMVYLQKENIIDESGMPKERFSAEFPKEGPSILRIQQVVRGDSAAYFCASSLESTDTQYFGPGTRLTVL.

V is TRBV10-2 and J is TRBJ2-1; 13 bases align to TRBD2. The germline CDR1 and CDR2 sequences are WSHSY and SAAADI. The J segment lost 9 bases and the V segment lost 4 bases, leaving 6 bases of the junction unmatched. The CDR3 has 15 amino acids. CDR3 DNA sequence: TGCGCCAGCAGTGGGGGGGGACTAGCGGGAATTGAGCAGTTCTTC. Its protein is CASSGGGLAGIEQFF.

This clone has a handful of counts. The V gene is TRBV5-4, the J gene TRBJ1-6; no definite D call. Germline-derived CDR1 and CDR2 are SGHNT and YYREEE (reference sequence). The CDR3 is 14 residues long. Trimming shortened V by 1 base and J by 7 bases, and 9 bases separated the two germline ends. The DNA of the CDR3 is TGTGCCAGCAGCTTGAATTTCCAGAATTCACCCCTCCACTTT. The encoded protein is CASSLNFQNSPLHF.

J is TRBJ2-7 and V is TRBV10-3, with TRBD2 identical over 7 bases. Per the germline V gene, CDR1 is ENHRY and CDR2 is SYGVKD. This CDR3 has 13 amino acids. Trimming removed 7 bases from V and 4 bases from J; junction bases left unmatched: 7. The CDR3 reads CAITASGAYEQYF. Here the CDR3 DNA reads TGTGCCATCACTGCGAGCGGGGCTTACGAGCAGTACTTC.

V is TRBV5-4 and J is TRBJ2-6; tentative D call: TRBD1 (5 bases). V dropped 3 bases and J dropped 2 bases, with 9 bases sitting between them. The CDR3 has 15 residues. The germline V gene encodes CDR1 SGHNT and CDR2 YYREEE (reference sequence). CDR3 sequence (DNA): TGTGCCAGCAGCTGGCCAGGGACTGGGGCCAACGTCCTGACTTTC. Translating it yields CASSWPGTGANVLTF.

The CDR3 nucleotides read TGTGCCAGCAACCCCAAGGTAGCGGGAGGACGCGAGCAGTACTTC. This translates into CASNPKVAGGREQYF. The chain joins TRBV28 to TRBJ2-7, with 10 bases matching TRBD2. Trimming took 7 bases from V and 6 from J; bases not matched to a gene: 12. The CDR3 has 15 amino acids. Germline V lookup: CDR1 MDHEN, CDR2 SYDVKM.

This clone was detected only once. V is TRBV11-2 and J is TRBJ2-5, with TRBD2 identical over 13 bases. Trimming at V came to 5 bases and at J to 5 bases, leaving 5 bases not matched to a gene. Germline V gene sequence: CDR1 SGHAT, CDR2 FQNNGV. The CDR3 sequence is 15 residues long. Here the CDR3 DNA reads TGTGCCAGCAGCGCACAACTAGCGGGGGGGGAGACCCAGTACTTC. Its protein is CASSAQLAGGETQYF.

V and J are TRBV7-7 and TRBJ2-7; TRBD2 might be the D (5 bases). This CDR3 has 14 amino acids. Germline assignment: CDR1 SSHAT and CDR2 FNYEAQ (reference sequence). The V gene lost 5 bases and the J gene lost 1 base, with 12 bases spanning the gap. The CDR3, as DNA: TGTGCCAGCAGCCCGCTGCCGGGGTCCTACGAGCAGTACTTC. It specifies CASSPLPGSYEQYF. The full variable domain, with the rest looked up from reference TRBV7-7 and TRBJ2-7, is GAGVSQSPRYKVTKRGQDVTLRCDPISSHATLYWYQQALGQGPEFLTYFNYEAQPDKSGLPSDRFSAERPEGSISTLTIQRTEQRDSAMYRCASSPLPGSYEQYFGPGTRLTVT.

V gene TRBV30 combines with J gene TRBJ1-1; TRBD1 might be the D (6 bases). Looked up from germline, CDR1 is GTSNPN and CDR2 is SVGIG (reference sequence). The CDR3 contains 14 residues. The CDR3 region has the DNA TGTGCACATTATACCCGGCCTTCGACAGGTGAAGCTTTCTTT. Its translation is CAHYTRPSTGEAFF.

The chain recombines TRBV4-1 with TRBJ2-7, with 8 bases that match TRBD2. V trimming: 4 bases; J trimming: 6 bases; junction bases outside the gene matches: 14. The germline CDR1 and CDR2 sequences are MGHRA and YSYEKL. The CDR3 has 16 amino acids. The CDR3 DNA is TGCGCCAGCAGCCCAATCCGACCGGGGGGGGATGGCGAGCAGTACTTC. This codes for CASSPIRPGGDGEQYF.

The V gene is TRBV19, the J gene TRBJ2-7; maybe TRBD1 (6 bases). Germline values: CDR1 LNHDA, CDR2 SQIVND (reference sequence). The V end lost 4 bases, the J end lost 3 bases, and 22 bases lay between the germline ends. CDR3 length equals 17 residues. DNA of the CDR3: TGTGCCAGTAGTACAAACCCGGGACACCCGTTCGACTACGAGCAGTACTTC. It codes for CASSTNPGHPFDYEQYF.

This clone has a handful of counts. V and J are TRBV2 and TRBJ1-4; 8 bases agree with TRBD1. The ends lost 4 bases at V and 6 bases at J; junction bases unmatched: 7. This CDR3 is built from 15 residues. Germline V lookup: CDR1 SNHLY, CDR2 FYNNEI. The CDR3 nucleotides read TGTGCCAGCAGTGGTATGGGGACAGGATATGAAAAACTGTTTTTT. As protein: CASSGMGTGYEKLFF.

Only a few counts were recorded for this clone. This chain uses TRBV6-5 with TRBJ2-1; TRBD1 aligns across 9 bases. CDR3 length: 16 residues. Losses at the gene ends were 4 bases for V and 6 bases for J; bases not matched to a gene: 10. The germline V gene has CDR1 MNHEY and CDR2 SVGAGI. This chain's CDR3 is CASSWTGVISGNEQFF. DNA for the CDR3: TGTGCCAGCAGTTGGACAGGGGTTATTTCGGGCAATGAGCAGTTCTTC.

This rearrangement joins TRBV5-1 to TRBJ2-7, with 12 bases identical to TRBD2. The CDR3 sequence is 16 residues long. From germline, CDR1 is SGHRS and CDR2 YFSETQ. Germline trimming cut 3 bases from V and 6 bases from J; bases unmatched to any gene: 10. CDR3 sequence reads: CASSSTSGGTWGEQYF. In nucleotides, the CDR3 is TGCGCCAGCAGCTCAACTAGCGGGGGGACGTGGGGCGAGCAGTACTTC.

This rearrangement joins TRBV2 to TRBJ1-1, with a tentative D call TRBD1 (5 bases). CDR1 is SNHLY and CDR2 is FYNNEI in the germline V gene. This CDR3 is built from 14 residues. V was pared by 6 bases and J by 5 bases, with 16 bases between. The CDR3, as DNA: TGTGCCAGCAGGGTCAAGGGGCGGGAGACTGAAGCTTTCTTT. This gives the protein CASRVKGRETEAFF. Drawing the rest from reference TRBV2 and TRBJ1-1, the complete variable domain is EPEVTQTPSHQVTQMGQEVILRCVPISNHLYFYWYRQILGQKVEFLVSFYNNEISEKSEIFDDQFSVERPDGSNFTLKIRSTKLEDSAMYFCASRVKGRETEAFFGQGTRLTVV.

This rearrangement joins TRBV5-8 to TRBJ1-4; D ambiguous. Germline V gene sequence: CDR1 SGHTS, CDR2 YDEGEE. This CDR3 region has 14 residues. Trimming removed 0 bases from V and 4 bases from J, with 7 bases in between. The CDR3 region has the DNA TGTGCCAGCAGCTTGGGTACCTATAATGAAAAACTGTTTTTT. It yields the protein CASSLGTYNEKLFF.

This clone was counted a few times. The chain employs TRBV27 and TRBJ1-2; the D gene is possibly TRBD1 (6 bases). The CDR3 is 12 amino acids. V was cut by 3 bases and J by 14 bases, with 16 bases left in between. Germline V gene sequence: CDR1 MNHEY, CDR2 SMNVEV (reference sequence). CDR3: CASSFTVDSLTF. CDR3 nucleotide sequence: TGTGCCAGCAGTTTTACTGTGGACAGCTTGACCTTC.

This sequence joins TRBV13 and TRBJ1-4; D might be TRBD1 (6 bases). Trimming took off 5 bases at V and 8 bases at J, with 18 bases between the two ends. Germline CDR1 PRHDT, CDR2 FYEKMQ (reference sequence). The CDR3 totals 15 residues. The chain's CDR3 is CASSVGGASEEKLFF. The CDR3 coding sequence is TGTGCCAGCAGCGTCGGGGGGGCGTCAGAAGAAAAACTGTTTTTT.